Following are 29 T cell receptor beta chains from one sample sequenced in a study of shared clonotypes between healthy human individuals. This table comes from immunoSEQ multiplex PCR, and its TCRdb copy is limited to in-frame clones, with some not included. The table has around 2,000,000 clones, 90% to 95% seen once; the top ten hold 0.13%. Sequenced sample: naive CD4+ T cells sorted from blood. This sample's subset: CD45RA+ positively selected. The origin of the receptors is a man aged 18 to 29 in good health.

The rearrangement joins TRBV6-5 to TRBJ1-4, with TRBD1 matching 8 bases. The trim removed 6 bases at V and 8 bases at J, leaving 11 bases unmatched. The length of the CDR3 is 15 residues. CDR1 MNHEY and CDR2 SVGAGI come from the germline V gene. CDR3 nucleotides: TGTGCCAGCAGGGAACAGGGGGGAGGTTGGGAAAAACTGTTTTTT. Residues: CASREQGGGWEKLFF.

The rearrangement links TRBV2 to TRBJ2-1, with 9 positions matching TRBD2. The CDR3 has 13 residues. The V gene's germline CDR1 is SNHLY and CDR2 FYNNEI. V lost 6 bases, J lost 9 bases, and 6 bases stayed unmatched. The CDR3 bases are TGTGCCAGCAGGGGGACTAGCCTCGGTGAGCAGTTCTTC. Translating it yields CASRGTSLGEQFF.

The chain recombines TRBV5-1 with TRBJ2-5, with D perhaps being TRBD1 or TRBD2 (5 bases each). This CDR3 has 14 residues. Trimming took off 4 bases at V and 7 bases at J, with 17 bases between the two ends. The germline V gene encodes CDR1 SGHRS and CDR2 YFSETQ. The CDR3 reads CASSMRTGRGTQYF. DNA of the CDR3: TGCGCCAGCAGCATGCGGACGGGACGGGGGACCCAGTACTTC.

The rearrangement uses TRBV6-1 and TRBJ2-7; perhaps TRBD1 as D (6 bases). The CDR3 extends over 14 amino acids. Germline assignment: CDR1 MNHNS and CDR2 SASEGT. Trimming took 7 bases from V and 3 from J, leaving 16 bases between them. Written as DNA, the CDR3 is TGTGCCAGCATCCCCCCCCCAGGGGTCTACGAGCAGTACTTC. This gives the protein CASIPPPGVYEQYF.

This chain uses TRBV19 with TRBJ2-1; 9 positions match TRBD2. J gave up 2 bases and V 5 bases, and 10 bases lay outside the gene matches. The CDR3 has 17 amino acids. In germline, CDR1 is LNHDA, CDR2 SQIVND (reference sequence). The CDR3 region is CASSSRPGTSTYNEQFF. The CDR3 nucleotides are TGTGCCAGTAGTTCCCGTCCTGGGACTAGCACCTACAATGAGCAGTTCTTC.

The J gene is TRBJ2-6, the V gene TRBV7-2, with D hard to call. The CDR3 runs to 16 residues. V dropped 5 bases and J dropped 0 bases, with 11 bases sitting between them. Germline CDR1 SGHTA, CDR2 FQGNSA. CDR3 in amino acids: CASSPGVGSGANVLTF. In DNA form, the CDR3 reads TGTGCCAGCAGCCCGGGCGTGGGCTCTGGGGCCAACGTCCTGACTTTC.

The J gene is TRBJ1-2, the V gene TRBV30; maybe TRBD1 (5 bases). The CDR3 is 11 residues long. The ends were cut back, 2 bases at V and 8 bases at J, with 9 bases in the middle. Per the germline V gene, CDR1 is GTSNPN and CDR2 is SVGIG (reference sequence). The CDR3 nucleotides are TGTGCCTGGAGTAAGAGGGACGGCTACACCTTC. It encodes CAWSKRDGYTF.

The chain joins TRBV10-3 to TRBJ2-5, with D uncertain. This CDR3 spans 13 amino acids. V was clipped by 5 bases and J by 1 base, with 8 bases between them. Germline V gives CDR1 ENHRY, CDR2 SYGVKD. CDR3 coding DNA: TGTGCCATCAGTAGGGCAGTCCAAGAGACCCAGTACTTC. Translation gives CAISRAVQETQYF.

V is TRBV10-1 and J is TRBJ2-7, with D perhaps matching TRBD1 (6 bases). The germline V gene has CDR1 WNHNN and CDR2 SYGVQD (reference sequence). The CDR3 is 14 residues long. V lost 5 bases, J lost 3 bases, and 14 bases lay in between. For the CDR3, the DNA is TGCGCCAGCAGTCTCGACATAGGGGGCTACGAGCAGTACTTC. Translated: CASSLDIGGYEQYF.

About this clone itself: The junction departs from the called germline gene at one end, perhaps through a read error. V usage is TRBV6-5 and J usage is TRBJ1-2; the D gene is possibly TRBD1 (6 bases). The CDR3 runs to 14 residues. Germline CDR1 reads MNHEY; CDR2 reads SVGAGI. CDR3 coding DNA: TGTGCCAGCAGTTACGGGGGCACAAACTTTGGCTACACCTTC. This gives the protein CASSYGGTNFGYTF.

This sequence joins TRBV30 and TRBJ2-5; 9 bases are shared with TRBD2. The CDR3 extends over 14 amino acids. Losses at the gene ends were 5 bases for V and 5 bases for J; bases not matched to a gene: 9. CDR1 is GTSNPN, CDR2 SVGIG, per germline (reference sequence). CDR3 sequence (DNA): TGTGCCTGGTCTAGCGGGGCCCCGTGGGAGACCCAGTACTTC. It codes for CAWSSGAPWETQYF.

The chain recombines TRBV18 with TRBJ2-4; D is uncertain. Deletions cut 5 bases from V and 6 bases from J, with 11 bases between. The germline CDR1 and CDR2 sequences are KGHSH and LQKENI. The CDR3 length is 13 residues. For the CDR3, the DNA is TGTGCCAGCTCAGCTGGATTGGGAAACATTCAGTACTTC. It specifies CASSAGLGNIQYF.

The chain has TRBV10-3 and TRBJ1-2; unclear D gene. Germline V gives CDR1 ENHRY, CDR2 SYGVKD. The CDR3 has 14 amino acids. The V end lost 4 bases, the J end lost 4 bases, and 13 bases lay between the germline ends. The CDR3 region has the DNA TGTGCCATCAGTGGGGTAACTGAGGGCTATGGCTACACCTTC. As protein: CAISGVTEGYGYTF.

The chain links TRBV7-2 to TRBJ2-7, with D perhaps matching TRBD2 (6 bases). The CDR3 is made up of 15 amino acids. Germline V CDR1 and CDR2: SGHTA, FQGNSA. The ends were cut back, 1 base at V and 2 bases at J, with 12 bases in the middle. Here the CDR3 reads CASSLVGGDPYEQYF. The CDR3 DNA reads TGTGCCAGCAGCTTAGTTGGAGGGGACCCCTACGAGCAGTACTTC.

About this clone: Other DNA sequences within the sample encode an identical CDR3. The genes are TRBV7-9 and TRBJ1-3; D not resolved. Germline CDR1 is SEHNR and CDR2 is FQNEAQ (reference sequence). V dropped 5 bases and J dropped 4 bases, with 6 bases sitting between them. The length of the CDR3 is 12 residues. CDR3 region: CASSPGGNTIYF. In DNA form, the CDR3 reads TGTGCCAGCAGCCCCGGGGGAAACACCATATATTTT.

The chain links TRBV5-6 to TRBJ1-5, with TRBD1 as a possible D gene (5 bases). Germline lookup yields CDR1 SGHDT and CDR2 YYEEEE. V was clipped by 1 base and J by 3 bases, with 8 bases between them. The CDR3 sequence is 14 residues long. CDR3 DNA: TGTGCCAGCAGCTTGTCAGGGAACAATCAGCCCCAGCATTTT. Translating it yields CASSLSGNNQPQHF.

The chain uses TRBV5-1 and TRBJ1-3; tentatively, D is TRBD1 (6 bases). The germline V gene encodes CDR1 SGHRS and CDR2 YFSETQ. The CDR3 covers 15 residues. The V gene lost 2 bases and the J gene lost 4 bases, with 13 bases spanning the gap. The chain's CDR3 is CASSLYQGYGNTIYF. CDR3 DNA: TGCGCCAGCAGCTTATATCAGGGGTACGGAAACACCATATATTTT.

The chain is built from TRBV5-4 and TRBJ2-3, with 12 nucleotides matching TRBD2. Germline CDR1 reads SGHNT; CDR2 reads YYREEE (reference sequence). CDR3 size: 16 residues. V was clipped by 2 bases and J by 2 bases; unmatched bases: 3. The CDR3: CASSLRLAGATDTQYF. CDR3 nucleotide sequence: TGTGCCAGCAGCTTAAGACTAGCGGGAGCCACAGATACGCAGTATTTT.

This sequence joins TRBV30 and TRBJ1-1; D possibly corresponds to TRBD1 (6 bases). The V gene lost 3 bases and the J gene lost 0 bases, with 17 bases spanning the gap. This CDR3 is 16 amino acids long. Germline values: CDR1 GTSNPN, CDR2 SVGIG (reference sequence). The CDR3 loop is CAWREPGAFMNTEAFF. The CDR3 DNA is TGTGCCTGGAGAGAGCCGGGGGCTTTCATGAACACTGAAGCTTTCTTT.

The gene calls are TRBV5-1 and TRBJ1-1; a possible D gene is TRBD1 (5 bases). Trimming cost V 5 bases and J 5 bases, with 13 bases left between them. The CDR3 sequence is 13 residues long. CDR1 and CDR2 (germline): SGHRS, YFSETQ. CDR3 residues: CASSEGRGTEAFF. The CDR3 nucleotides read TGCGCCAGCAGTGAGGGACGGGGAACTGAAGCTTTCTTT. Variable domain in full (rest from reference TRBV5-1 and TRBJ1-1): KAGVTQTPRYLIKTRGQQVTLSCSPISGHRSVSWYQQTPGQGLQFLFEYFSETQRNKGNFPGRFSGRQFSNSRSEMNVSTLELGDSALYLCASSEGRGTEAFFGQGTRLTVV.

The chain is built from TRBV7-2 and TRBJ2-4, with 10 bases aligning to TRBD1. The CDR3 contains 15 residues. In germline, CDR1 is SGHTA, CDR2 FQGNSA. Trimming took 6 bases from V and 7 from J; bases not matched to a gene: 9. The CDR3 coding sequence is TGTGCCAGCAGTCGCGGCGGGACAGGGGTGAACATTCAGTACTTC. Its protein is CASSRGGTGVNIQYF.

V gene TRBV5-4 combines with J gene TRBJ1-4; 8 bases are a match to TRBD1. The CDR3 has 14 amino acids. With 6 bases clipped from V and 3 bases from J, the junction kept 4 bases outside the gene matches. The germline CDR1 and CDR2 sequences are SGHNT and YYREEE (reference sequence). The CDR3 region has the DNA TGTGCCAGCACCAGGGGGCCAGCTAATGAAAAACTGTTTTTT. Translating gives CASTRGPANEKLFF.

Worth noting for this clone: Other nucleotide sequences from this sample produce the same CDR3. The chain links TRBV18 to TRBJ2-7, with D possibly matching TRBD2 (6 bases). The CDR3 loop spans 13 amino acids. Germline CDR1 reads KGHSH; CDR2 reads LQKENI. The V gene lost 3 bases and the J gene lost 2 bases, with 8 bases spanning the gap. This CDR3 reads CASSPRGTYEQYF. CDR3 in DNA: TGTGCCAGCTCACCGCGGGGAACCTACGAGCAGTACTTC. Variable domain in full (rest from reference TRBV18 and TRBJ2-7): NAGVMQNPRHLVRRRGQEARLRCSPMKGHSHVYWYRQLPEEGLKFMVYLQKENIIDESGMPKERFSAEFPKEGPSILRIQQVVRGDSAAYFCASSPRGTYEQYFGPGTRLTVT.

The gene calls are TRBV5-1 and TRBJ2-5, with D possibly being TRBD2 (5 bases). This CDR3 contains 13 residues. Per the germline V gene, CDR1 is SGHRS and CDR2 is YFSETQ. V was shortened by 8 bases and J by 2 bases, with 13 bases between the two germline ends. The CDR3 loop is CASRRHEQETQYF. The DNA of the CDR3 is TGCGCCAGTCGGAGGCACGAACAAGAGACCCAGTACTTC.

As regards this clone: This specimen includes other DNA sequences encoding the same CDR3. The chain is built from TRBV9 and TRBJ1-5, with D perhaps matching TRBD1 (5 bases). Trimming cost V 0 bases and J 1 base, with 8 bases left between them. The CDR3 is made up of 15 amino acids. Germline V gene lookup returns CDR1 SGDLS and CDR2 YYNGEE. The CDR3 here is CASSVGGASNQPQHF. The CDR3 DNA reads TGTGCCAGCAGCGTAGGAGGGGCGAGCAATCAGCCCCAGCATTTT. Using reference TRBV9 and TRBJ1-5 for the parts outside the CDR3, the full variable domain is DSGVTQTPKHLITATGQRVTLRCSPRSGDLSVYWYQQSLDQGLQFLIQYYNGEERAKGNILERFSAQQFPDLHSELNLSSLELGDSALYFCASSVGGASNQPQHFGDGTRLSIL.

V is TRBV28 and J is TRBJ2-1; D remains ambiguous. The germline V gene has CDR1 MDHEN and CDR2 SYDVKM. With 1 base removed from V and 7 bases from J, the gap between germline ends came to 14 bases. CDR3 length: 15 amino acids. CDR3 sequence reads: CASSLSRISWNEQFF. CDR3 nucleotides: TGTGCCAGCAGTTTATCGAGGATTTCGTGGAATGAGCAGTTCTTC.

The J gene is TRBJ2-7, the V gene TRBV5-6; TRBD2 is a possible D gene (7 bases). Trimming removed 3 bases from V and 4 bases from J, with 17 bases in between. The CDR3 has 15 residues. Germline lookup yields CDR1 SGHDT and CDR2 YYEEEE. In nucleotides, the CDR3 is TGTGCCAGCAGCTCGGTCCGGGGGGCGCGTTACGAGCAGTACTTC. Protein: CASSSVRGARYEQYF. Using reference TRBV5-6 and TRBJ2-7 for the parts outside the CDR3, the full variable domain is DAGVTQSPTHLIKTRGQQVTLRCSPKSGHDTVSWYQQALGQGPQFIFQYYEEEERQRGNFPDRFSGHQFPNYSSELNVNALLLGDSALYLCASSSVRGARYEQYFGPGTRLTVT.

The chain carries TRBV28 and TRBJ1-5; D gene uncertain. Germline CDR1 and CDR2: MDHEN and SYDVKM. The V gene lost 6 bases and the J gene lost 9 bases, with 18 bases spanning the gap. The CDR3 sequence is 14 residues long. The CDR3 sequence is CASRLVRAVGPQHF. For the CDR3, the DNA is TGTGCCAGCAGGCTGGTAAGGGCGGTGGGGCCCCAGCATTTT.

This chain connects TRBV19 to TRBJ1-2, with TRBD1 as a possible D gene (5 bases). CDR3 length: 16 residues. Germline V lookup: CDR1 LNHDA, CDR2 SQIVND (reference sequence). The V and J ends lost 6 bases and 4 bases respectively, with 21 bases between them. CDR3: CASRLETLGGGYGYTF. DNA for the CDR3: TGTGCCAGTAGATTGGAGACCCTAGGCGGGGGCTATGGCTACACCTTC.